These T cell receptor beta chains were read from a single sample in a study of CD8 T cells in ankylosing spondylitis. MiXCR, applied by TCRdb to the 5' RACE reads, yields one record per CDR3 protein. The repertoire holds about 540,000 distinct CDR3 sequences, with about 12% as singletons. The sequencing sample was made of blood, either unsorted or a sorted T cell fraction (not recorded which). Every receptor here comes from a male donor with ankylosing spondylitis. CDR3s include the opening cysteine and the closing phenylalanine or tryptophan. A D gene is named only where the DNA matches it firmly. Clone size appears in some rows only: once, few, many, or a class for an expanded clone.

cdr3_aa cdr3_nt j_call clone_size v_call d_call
CASSTPGQGAFGYTF TGTGCCAGTAGTACTCCGGGACAGGGGGCATTTGGCTACACCTTC TRBJ1-2 . TRBV19 TRBD1
CASSLVASGRTDTQYF TGCGCCAGCAGCTTGGTAGCTAGCGGCCGCACAGATACGCAGTATTTT TRBJ2-3 many TRBV5-1 TRBD2
CSAGRMGAEAFF TGCAGCGCTGGACGAATGGGGGCTGAAGCTTTCTTT TRBJ1-1 . TRBV29-1 .
CASSFPRGGEHTDTQYF TGCGCCAGCAGCTTCCCCAGGGGGGGGGAACACACAGATACGCAGTATTTT TRBJ2-3 few TRBV5-1 .
CASSLEAAIYGYTF TGTGCCAGCAGCTTAGAGGCAGCAATCTATGGCTACACCTTC TRBJ1-2 . TRBV7-9 .
CASTQGYSNQPQHF TGTGCCAGCACTCAGGGATATAGCAATCAGCCCCAGCATTTT TRBJ1-5 few TRBV2 .
CASSLGGLAVYNEQFF TGTGCCAGCAGCTTGGGAGGGCTAGCGGTATACAATGAGCAGTTCTTC TRBJ2-1 many TRBV5-6 TRBD2
CASSPTSGDYEQYF TGTGCCAGCTCACCGACTAGCGGGGACTACGAGCAGTACTTC TRBJ2-7 . TRBV18 TRBD2
CASSLEGTSYEQYF TGCGCCAGCAGCTTGGAGGGGACTTCCTACGAGCAGTACTTC TRBJ2-7 . TRBV5-1 .
CASNLPGGSVAFF TGTGCCAGCAACCTCCCCGGGGGAAGTGTAGCTTTCTTT TRBJ1-1 . TRBV12-3/TRBV12-4 .
CASSPDRAHNEQFF TGTGCCAGCAGCCCAGACAGAGCGCACAATGAGCAGTTCTTC TRBJ2-1 few TRBV7-7 .
CSPPKDRSGVDEQYF TGCAGCCCCCCTAAGGACAGGAGTGGGGTTGACGAGCAGTACTTC TRBJ2-7 . TRBV29-1 TRBD1
CASSGPGTSGDTDTQYF TGTGCCAGCAGCGGCCCCGGGACTAGCGGTGACACAGATACGCAGTATTTT TRBJ2-3 . TRBV5-6 TRBD2
CASSSNRDTYGYTF TGTGCCAGCTCGTCCAACCGGGACACCTATGGCTACACCTTC TRBJ1-2 once TRBV18 .
CASSLWGLAGPTDTQYF TGTGCCAGCAGTTTGTGGGGACTAGCGGGGCCCACAGATACGCAGTATTTT TRBJ2-3 . TRBV27 TRBD2
CAISSSGSRGRAPTDTQYF TGTGCCATCAGCTCCTCGGGCAGCAGGGGTAGGGCCCCCACAGATACGCAGTATTTT TRBJ2-3 . TRBV10-3 .
CASSLVSRLGTGGGQPQHF TGTGCCAGCAGCTTGGTTTCCCGCCTTGGGACAGGGGGAGGACAGCCCCAGCATTTT TRBJ1-5 few TRBV5-4 TRBD1
CSAKGTGGGGYTF TGCAGTGCTAAGGGGACAGGGGGCGGGGGCTACACCTTC TRBJ1-2 few TRBV20-1 TRBD1
CASSLNRGPNEQYF TGCGCCAGCAGCTTAAACAGGGGGCCCAACGAGCAGTACTTC TRBJ2-7 . TRBV5-1 TRBD1
CASSTGRGLGQETQYF TGCGCCAGCAGCACCGGTCGGGGACTAGGGCAGGAGACCCAGTACTTC TRBJ2-5 . TRBV5-1 TRBD2
CAISDGRTTPYNEQFF TGTGCCATCAGTGACGGGCGGACAACCCCCTACAATGAGCAGTTCTTC TRBJ2-1 . TRBV10-3 .
CASALGARANTEAFF TGCGCCAGCGCCCTGGGGGCGAGGGCGAACACTGAAGCTTTCTTT TRBJ1-1 many TRBV5-1 .
CASSSRSDRAEKLFF TGTGCCAGCAGCTCACGCTCCGACAGGGCTGAAAAACTGTTTTTT TRBJ1-4 few TRBV7-2 TRBD1
CASSQILSSGNTIYF TGCGCCAGCAGCCAGATACTGAGCTCTGGAAACACCATATATTTT TRBJ1-3 . TRBV4-1 .
CASSLVQVEGLNEQFF TGTGCCAGCAGCTTAGTACAGGTAGAGGGCCTCAATGAGCAGTTCTTC TRBJ2-1 . TRBV7-9 .
CASTVGDTQYF TGTGCCAGCACAGTTGGGGATACGCAGTATTTT TRBJ2-3 few TRBV6-6 .
CASSLVDRGAQETQYF TGCGCCAGCAGCTTGGTGGACAGGGGAGCGCAAGAGACCCAGTACTTC TRBJ2-5 few TRBV5-1 TRBD1
CAISSDRVATEAFF TGTGCCATCAGTTCTGATAGGGTTGCCACTGAAGCTTTCTTT TRBJ1-1 . TRBV10-3 .
CASSAGLAANTGELFF TGCGCCAGCAGTGCCGGACTAGCGGCGAACACCGGGGAGCTGTTTTTT TRBJ2-2 . TRBV23-1 TRBD2
CSAWAKSVFQETQYF TGCAGTGCTTGGGCCAAATCGGTTTTCCAAGAGACCCAGTACTTC TRBJ2-5 . TRBV20-1 .
CASSFGGSLGEQYF TGTGCCAGCAGCTTTGGCGGGAGTCTCGGGGAGCAGTACTTC TRBJ2-7 . TRBV11-2 TRBD2
CASSFPGSHNEQFF TGTGCCAGCAGCTTTCCCGGGAGCCACAATGAGCAGTTCTTC TRBJ2-1 . TRBV7-2 .
CASSLDRGPSSYNEQFF TGTGCCAGCAGCTTAGATCGCGGGCCCAGCTCCTACAATGAGCAGTTCTTC TRBJ2-1 . TRBV11-2 .
CASSLDFSDTQYF TGCGCCAGCAGCTTGGACTTCTCGGATACGCAGTATTTT TRBJ2-3 . TRBV5-1 .
CASVRTSGRGETQYF TGCGCCAGCGTTAGGACTAGCGGGAGGGGCGAGACCCAGTACTTC TRBJ2-5 . TRBV5-1 TRBD2
CASRTSGGSEQYF TGCGCCAGCAGAACTAGCGGGGGCTCCGAGCAGTACTTC TRBJ2-7 few TRBV5-1 TRBD2
CASSFPGLASRGEQYF TGTGCCAGCAGCTTTCCGGGACTAGCGTCCCGGGGGGAGCAGTACTTC TRBJ2-7 . TRBV11-2 TRBD2
CAGSGSGGGTQYF TGTGCCGGTAGCGGGAGCGGTGGAGGTACGCAGTATTTT TRBJ2-3 . TRBV12-3/TRBV12-4 TRBD2
CASSLGQGTLNEQFF TGCGCCAGCAGCTTGGGGCAGGGAACGCTCAATGAGCAGTTCTTC TRBJ2-1 many TRBV5-1 .
CAWSVRFGPGPGDGYTF TGTGCCTGGAGTGTTCGGTTTGGACCGGGCCCTGGCGACGGCTACACCTTC TRBJ1-2 . TRBV30 .
CASSLVSGQGSSYNSPLHF TGTGCCAGCAGTTTAGTTTCCGGACAGGGGAGCTCCTATAATTCACCCCTCCACTTT TRBJ1-6 . TRBV12-3/TRBV12-4 TRBD1
CSVEDAAEAFF TGCAGCGTTGAAGACGCCGCTGAAGCTTTCTTT TRBJ1-1 . TRBV29-1 .
CASSFKIRGNTGELFF TGTGCCAGCAGCTTCAAGATTCGGGGGAACACCGGGGAGCTGTTTTTT TRBJ2-2 few TRBV7-2 .
CASSFGTHTDTQYF TGTGCCAGCAGTTTCGGGACTCACACAGATACGCAGTATTTT TRBJ2-3 many TRBV12-3/TRBV12-4 .
CSAPNRLAGKYEQYF TGCAGTGCCCCAAACCGACTAGCGGGAAAGTACGAGCAGTACTTC TRBJ2-7 many TRBV20-1 TRBD2
CASSFWFQSGGYTF TGTGCCAGCAGCTTTTGGTTCCAATCAGGTGGCTACACCTTC TRBJ1-2 few TRBV5-5 .
CASNPTGAMNTEAFF TGTGCCAGCAACCCGACAGGGGCCATGAACACTGAAGCTTTCTTT TRBJ1-1 . TRBV18 TRBD1
CASSPGGRVNEQFF TGTGCCAGCAGCCCCGGCGGAAGGGTCAATGAGCAGTTCTTC TRBJ2-1 many TRBV4-2 .
CASSLWDEETQYF TGTGCCAGCAGTTTATGGGACGAAGAGACCCAGTACTTC TRBJ2-5 . TRBV12-3/TRBV12-4 .
CASSLDDRGTDTQYF TGTGCCAGCAGCTTAGACGACAGGGGCACAGATACGCAGTATTTT TRBJ2-3 few TRBV11-3 TRBD1
CSVDLMGETQYF TGCAGCGTTGACTTAATGGGAGAGACCCAGTACTTC TRBJ2-5 . TRBV29-1 .
CASTLDRVNTGELFF TGTGCCAGCACACTGGACAGGGTGAACACCGGGGAGCTGTTTTTT TRBJ2-2 . TRBV12-3/TRBV12-4 TRBD1
CASSEAGLDRGPLFF TGTGCCAGCAGTGAAGCGGGTCTGGACAGGGGGCCGCTGTTTTTT TRBJ2-2 few TRBV2 TRBD1
CASSERDLNTGELFF TGTGCCAGCAGCGAGCGAGACTTGAACACCGGGGAGCTGTTTTTT TRBJ2-2 few TRBV3-1 .